These 11 T cell receptor beta chains originate from one sample sequenced in a study of cytomegalovirus exposure and HLA in healthy donors. PCR amplification relied on 60 Vbeta primers (plus 13 Jbeta primers). The table came from immunoSEQ multiplex PCR; TCRdb's copy has only in-frame clones and leaves some out. The data show under 150,000 clones, roughly 76% seen once. The sample was PBMCs. These receptors came from a man between 18 and 29 years old in good health and CMV-seronegative.

The chain combines TRBV21-1 with TRBJ2-1; TRBD1 is taken as the D call from the table, unchecked against the DNA. TRBV21-1 is flagged as a pseudogene. This CDR3 contains 19 residues. CDR3 in amino acids: CASSKGSPRRGRTYNEQFF. The CDR3 coding sequence is TGTGCCAGCAGCAAAGGAAGCCCCCGCAGGGGTCGTACCTACAATGAGCAGTTCTTC.

Only a few counts were recorded for this clone. The chain links TRBV25-1 to TRBJ2-1, with 9 bases identical to TRBD2. Unmatched junction bases numbered 13, after V lost 8 bases and J lost 2 bases. The CDR3 extends over 17 amino acids. The V gene's germline CDR1 is MGHDK and CDR2 SYGVNS. CDR3 sequence reads: CASRGRGGYRAYNEQFF. The CDR3 DNA reads TGTGCCAGCCGTGGGCGGGGGGGGTATAGAGCCTACAATGAGCAGTTCTTC.

The J gene is TRBJ2-3, the V gene TRBV6-5, with D possibly matching TRBD1 (5 bases). Trimming removed 2 bases from V and 4 bases from J, with 13 bases in between. This CDR3 contains 15 residues. From germline, CDR1 is MNHEY and CDR2 SVGAGI. The CDR3 DNA is TGTGCCAGCAGTTACGGGATGGCAGGGCCAGATACGCAGTATTTT. Translating gives CASSYGMAGPDTQYF.

This clone occurred a few times. This chain joins TRBV28 and TRBJ2-7; no reliable D call. CDR3 size: 14 residues. Germline-derived CDR1 and CDR2 are MDHEN and SYDVKM. Deletions cut 3 bases from V and 2 bases from J, with 11 bases between. The CDR3: CASSFRRRTYEQYF. As DNA, the CDR3 is TGTGCCAGCAGTTTTAGGAGACGGACCTACGAGCAGTACTTC.

The count of this clone is one. The rearrangement uses TRBV10-3 and TRBJ1-2, with D uncertain. Deletions cut 2 bases from V and 6 bases from J, with 10 bases between. The CDR3 length is 13 residues. Germline-derived CDR1 and CDR2 are ENHRY and SYGVKD. CDR3 sequence reads: CAISEPTTNGYTF. The CDR3 bases are TGTGCCATCAGTGAGCCAACTACCAATGGCTACACCTTC.

The chain carries TRBV13 and TRBJ2-7, with a weak D call TRBD2 (6 bases). Trimming shortened V by 1 base and J by 3 bases, and 13 bases separated the two germline ends. The CDR3 is 15 residues long. Looked up from germline, CDR1 is PRHDT and CDR2 is FYEKMQ (reference sequence). The CDR3 bases are TGTGCCAGCAGCTTAGTGAGCGGGTTAATCTACGAGCAGTACTTC. This encodes CASSLVSGLIYEQYF.

The rearrangement joins TRBV4-1 to TRBJ2-1; no clear D. The germline V gene has CDR1 MGHRA and CDR2 YSYEKL. The ends were cut back, 0 bases at V and 1 base at J, with 10 bases in the middle. The CDR3 loop spans 16 amino acids. The CDR3 loop is CASSQDLVGSYNEQFF. CDR3 DNA sequence: TGCGCCAGCAGCCAAGATCTGGTCGGGTCCTACAATGAGCAGTTCTTC.

This rearrangement joins TRBV5-4 to TRBJ1-1; D remains unclear. Germline CDR1 SGHNT, CDR2 YYREEE (reference sequence). Trimming pared 2 bases from V and 2 bases from J, leaving 10 bases between. The CDR3 has 14 residues. CDR3 sequence: CASSFGSDNTEAFF. The CDR3 coding sequence is TGTGCCAGCAGCTTTGGCAGCGATAACACTGAAGCTTTCTTT.

This chain joins TRBV5-4 and TRBJ1-2; 7 nucleotides match TRBD1. The CDR3 extends over 16 amino acids. Germline CDR1 is SGHNT and CDR2 is YYREEE (reference sequence). Trimming cost V 0 bases and J 5 bases; bases outside gene matches: 10. This CDR3 is CASSLAGGGYGYGYTF. In DNA, the CDR3 is TGTGCCAGCAGCTTGGCCGGAGGGGGCTATGGGTATGGCTACACCTTC.

The chain carries TRBV18 and TRBJ1-1, with 7 bases matching TRBD1. V lost 1 base to trimming and J lost 1 base; unmatched junction nucleotides: 3. The CDR3 sequence is 15 residues long. The germline gives CDR1 KGHSH, CDR2 LQKENI. The CDR3 DNA follows: TGTGCCAGCTCACCACGGACAGGCCAGAACACTGAAGCTTTCTTT. Amino acids: CASSPRTGQNTEAFF.

The rearrangement uses TRBV6-6 and TRBJ2-5; 13 bases agree with TRBD2. The end of the DNA aligns better with TRBJ2-7, so the J call may be wrong. Germline V lookup: CDR1 MNHNY, CDR2 SVGAGI (reference sequence). The CDR3 is 14 residues long. This chain's CDR3 is CASSRRTSGSEQYF. The CDR3, as DNA: TGTGCCAGCAGTCGCCGGACTAGCGGGAGCGAGCAGTACTTC.